These T cell receptor beta chains were read from a single sample in a study of T cells in Graves' hyperthyroidism and ophthalmopathy. TCRdb processed the multiplex PCR reads anew with MiXCR; each CDR3 protein has one entry. The sample lists 450,000 to 500,000 distinct CDR3 sequences, roughly 23% occurring once. The sequenced sample consisted of blood. All receptors come from a woman in her 70s with Graves' ophthalmopathy. CDR3s include the opening cysteine and the closing phenylalanine or tryptophan. The D gene is left open where the match is weak. The size entry is marked missing in some rows and otherwise reads once, few, many or a size class.

clone size	D gene	V gene	J gene	CDR3 DNA	CDR3 protein
few	-	TRBV5-1	TRBJ1-2	TGCGCCAGCAGCTTGGGGCGAGATCTTCCCAACTATGGCTACACCTTC	CASSLGRDLPNYGYTF
-	TRBD2	TRBV6-5	TRBJ2-5	TGTGCCAGCAGTTACTCGACTAGCGGGGTACCCCTCCAAGAGACCCAGTACTTC	CASSYSTSGVPLQETQYF
many	-	TRBV20-1	TRBJ1-1	TGCAGTGCCGAGACCCGACAGAACACTGAAGCTTTCTTT	CSAETRQNTEAFF
-	-	TRBV6-1	TRBJ2-1	TGTGCCAGCAGTCGACTAGTTGCTGAGCAGTTCTTC	CASSRLVAEQFF
few	-	TRBV2	TRBJ2-6	TGTGCCAGCAGGGGGGGTTCTGGGGCCAACGTCCTGACTTTC	CASRGGSGANVLTF
few	TRBD1	TRBV28	TRBJ2-1	TGTGCCAGCAGATTCGGGACAGTTAACAATGAGCAGTTCTTC	CASRFGTVNNEQFF
few	TRBD2	TRBV12-3/TRBV12-4	TRBJ2-1	TGTGCCAGCAGTCAGACTAGCGGGAATGGCGCGTTCTTC	CASSQTSGNGAFF
few	-	TRBV12-3/TRBV12-4	TRBJ2-1	TGTGCCAGCAGCTACGCGCCGCTGAACAATGAGCAGTTCTTC	CASSYAPLNNEQFF
few	TRBD2	TRBV3-1	TRBJ2-5	TGTGCCAGCAGCCTTCGGACTAGGAAGGAGACCCAGTACTTC	CASSLRTRKETQYF
-	TRBD2	TRBV7-9	TRBJ2-1	TGTGCCAGCAGCCGTAGCGGGAGGGCCGACCATGAGCAGTTCTTC	CASSRSGRADHEQFF
few	-	TRBV20-1	TRBJ2-3	TGCAGTGCCCAGAGGGTAGTGGCAGATACGCAGTATTTT	CSAQRVVADTQYF
many	TRBD1	TRBV20-1	TRBJ1-1	TGCAGTGCTAGGGACAGGGGGAACACTGAAGCTTTCTTT	CSARDRGNTEAFF
-	TRBD1	TRBV9	TRBJ2-1	TGTGCCAGCAGCCAAAGGAACGGGACAGGCCCCTACAATGAGCAGTTCTTC	CASSQRNGTGPYNEQFF
many	-	TRBV28	TRBJ1-5	TGTGCCAGCAGTTTAGCCCTTTATAGCAATCAGCCCCAGCATTTT	CASSLALYSNQPQHF
-	-	TRBV19	TRBJ2-2	TGTGCCAGTATCCCAGGGGCGGAAACTACCGGGGAGCTGTTTTTT	CASIPGAETTGELFF
few	-	TRBV3-1	TRBJ1-5	TGTGCCAGCAGCCTCGGCAGGGATCGTCAGCCCCAGCATTTT	CASSLGRDRQPQHF
-	-	TRBV5-4	TRBJ1-1	TGTGCCAGCGGGGCCTTCATGAACACTGAAGCTTTCTTT	CASGAFMNTEAFF
-	-	TRBV7-8	TRBJ1-5	TGTGCCAGCAGCTTAGGTCAGGGGAGGAGCAATCAGCCCCAGCATTTT	CASSLGQGRSNQPQHF
few	TRBD1	TRBV11-2	TRBJ2-7	TGTGCCAGCAGCTTAGGGGGGACAGGGAACGAGCAGTACTTC	CASSLGGTGNEQYF
-	-	TRBV14	TRBJ1-5	TGTGCCAGCAGCCAAGAGCCAAATAGCAATCAGCCCCAGCATTTT	CASSQEPNSNQPQHF
few	TRBD2	TRBV20-1	TRBJ2-1	TGCAGTGCTAGGGGGACTAGCGGGAACGATGAGCAGTTCTTC	CSARGTSGNDEQFF
few	-	TRBV5-1	TRBJ1-1	TGCGCCAGCAGCTCGGGCCCGAGCACTGAAGCTTTCTTT	CASSSGPSTEAFF
many	-	TRBV28	TRBJ1-2	TGTGCCAGCAGTTTAAAGGGCCCGTATGGCTACACCTTC	CASSLKGPYGYTF
-	TRBD1	TRBV6-2/TRBV6-3	TRBJ2-6	TGTGCCAGCAGTTATGACAGGGGGCGATTACGAACAGGGGCCAACGTCCTGACTTTC	CASSYDRGRLRTGANVLTF
-	-	TRBV6-2/TRBV6-3	TRBJ2-7	TGTGCCAGCAGTTTCGGGGGAATAGAGCAGTACTTC	CASSFGGIEQYF
-	-	TRBV5-1	TRBJ2-1	TGCGCCAGCAGCTTCGAGGGAGCCAACACCCCCCCGTTCTTC	CASSFEGANTPPFF
few	-	TRBV3-1	TRBJ2-1	TGTGCCAGCAGCCACCTGGGGACACTGAGCTCCTACAATGAGCAGTTCTTC	CASSHLGTLSSYNEQFF